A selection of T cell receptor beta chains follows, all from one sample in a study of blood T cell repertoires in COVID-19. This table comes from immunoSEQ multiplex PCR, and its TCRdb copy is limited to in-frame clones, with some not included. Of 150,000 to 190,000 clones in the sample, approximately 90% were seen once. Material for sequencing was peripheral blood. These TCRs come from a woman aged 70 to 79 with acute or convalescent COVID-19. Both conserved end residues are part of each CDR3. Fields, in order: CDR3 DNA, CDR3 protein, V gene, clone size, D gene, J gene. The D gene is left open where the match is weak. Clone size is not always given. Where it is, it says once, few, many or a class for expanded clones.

DNA: TGCGCCAGCAGCCAACTAGCGGGGGCAAGAGATACGCAGTATTTT; CDR3: CASSQLAGARDTQYF; V: TRBV4-1; size: NA; D: TRBD2; J: TRBJ2-3
DNA: TGTGCCAGCAGTTACTCGGGACTGCCTAATGAAAAACTGTTTTTT; CDR3: CASSYSGLPNEKLFF; V: TRBV6-5; size: NA; D: NA; J: TRBJ1-4
DNA: TGTGCCAGCAGCCCCACTTCGCTTAGCGGGTCCGGGGAGCTGTTTTTT; CDR3: CASSPTSLSGSGELFF; V: TRBV7-2; size: NA; D: TRBD2; J: TRBJ2-2
DNA: TGTGCCAGCAGCGCGGCGGGACAGAGCTCTGGAAACACCATATATTTT; CDR3: CASSAAGQSSGNTIYF; V: TRBV13; size: NA; D: TRBD1; J: TRBJ1-3
DNA: TGTGCCAGTAGCACAGGGAGGAACACCGGGGAGCTGTTTTTT; CDR3: CASSTGRNTGELFF; V: TRBV19; size: few; D: NA; J: TRBJ2-2
DNA: TGTGCCAGCAGCATCGGACTAGCGGGGACTACCATCCCAGAGACCCAGTACTTC; CDR3: CASSIGLAGTTIPETQYF; V: TRBV7-9; size: NA; D: TRBD2; J: TRBJ2-5
DNA: TGTGCCAGCAGCCCCACGGACAGGTCAAGAATTCAGTACTTC; CDR3: CASSPTDRSRIQYF; V: TRBV7-2; size: NA; D: TRBD1; J: TRBJ2-4
DNA: TGTGCCAGCAGTGATAGGAGTAGCGGGGGGACCAGCACAGATACGCAGTATTTT; CDR3: CASSDRSSGGTSTDTQYF; V: TRBV25-1; size: NA; D: TRBD2; J: TRBJ2-3
DNA: TGTGCCAGCAGCTCTTCGGAGCAAGAGACCCAGTACTTC; CDR3: CASSSSEQETQYF; V: TRBV5-4; size: NA; D: NA; J: TRBJ2-5
DNA: TGTGCCAGCGGAGGACGGGCGAACACTGAAGCTTTCTTT; CDR3: CASGGRANTEAFF; V: TRBV3-1/TRBV3-2; size: NA; D: NA; J: TRBJ1-1
DNA: TGTGCCAGCAGCTTAACCTTAGCGGGGGGCCCCTACGAGCAGTACTTC; CDR3: CASSLTLAGGPYEQYF; V: TRBV7-3; size: NA; D: TRBD2; J: TRBJ2-7
DNA: TGTGCCAGCAGGGCCTCGGAGTCGGGCACTGAAGCTTTCTTT; CDR3: CASRASESGTEAFF; V: TRBV6-4; size: NA; D: NA; J: TRBJ1-1
DNA: TGTGCCAGCAGCGTGAGCGGGGGGCCCACAGATACGCAGTATTTT; CDR3: CASSVSGGPTDTQYF; V: TRBV9; size: NA; D: TRBD2; J: TRBJ2-3
DNA: TGTGCCAGCAGCCAAGGACTCGTCGGCGGTGAGCAGTTCTTC; CDR3: CASSQGLVGGEQFF; V: TRBV3-1/TRBV3-2; size: NA; D: NA; J: TRBJ2-1
DNA: TGTGCCAGCAGATCGGGAGGGGTAGGAGATACGCAGTATTTT; CDR3: CASRSGGVGDTQYF; V: TRBV6-5; size: NA; D: TRBD2; J: TRBJ2-3
DNA: TGTGCCAGCAGTCCGACAGGGAACGGTCAGCCCCAGCATTTT; CDR3: CASSPTGNGQPQHF; V: TRBV14; size: few; D: TRBD1; J: TRBJ1-5
DNA: TGTGCCAGCAGTATAAACGGTGGCAGGGGGAAAAGCTACACCTTC; CDR3: CASSINGGRGKSYTF; V: TRBV27; size: once; D: TRBD1; J: TRBJ1-2
DNA: TGTGCCAGTAGTATTGCTGGGACAGGGGGCAATCAGCCCCAGCATTTT; CDR3: CASSIAGTGGNQPQHF; V: TRBV19; size: NA; D: TRBD1; J: TRBJ1-5
DNA: TGCGCCAGCAGCCAAGGTGATAGGAGACTGTCCTCCTACAATGAGCAGTTCTTC; CDR3: CASSQGDRRLSSYNEQFF; V: TRBV4-1; size: NA; D: NA; J: TRBJ2-1
DNA: TGTGCCAGCAGCCTACGAACAGGGGATTCGGCCAAAAACATTCAGTACTTC; CDR3: CASSLRTGDSAKNIQYF; V: TRBV11-3; size: NA; D: TRBD1; J: TRBJ2-4
DNA: TGTGCCAGCAGTGAAAGGGCGGGGCAGGGGGCCGAAAAACTGTTTTTT; CDR3: CASSERAGQGAEKLFF; V: TRBV6-1; size: NA; D: TRBD1; J: TRBJ1-4
DNA: TGTGCCAGCAGCAACGGGGGGAAATACACTGAAGCTTTCTTT; CDR3: CASSNGGKYTEAFF; V: TRBV3-1/TRBV3-2; size: few; D: NA; J: TRBJ1-1
DNA: TGTGCCTGGAGTGTACGGTCCAATCAGCCCCAGCATTTT; CDR3: CAWSVRSNQPQHF; V: TRBV30; size: NA; D: NA; J: TRBJ1-5
DNA: TGTGCCAGCAGCTCCAGACTCGCTGGGGCCAACGTCCTGACTTTC; CDR3: CASSSRLAGANVLTF; V: TRBV7-3; size: NA; D: NA; J: TRBJ2-6
DNA: TGTGCCAGCAGCTTAGGTGGCGGGAGTGAAAAACTGTTTTTT; CDR3: CASSLGGGSEKLFF; V: TRBV7-2; size: NA; D: NA; J: TRBJ1-4
DNA: TGTGCACAAACCACCCCCCGACTAGCGGGGGAAAATAATGAGCAGTTCTTC; CDR3: CAQTTPRLAGENNEQFF; V: TRBV5-4; size: once; D: TRBD2; J: TRBJ2-1
DNA: TGTGCCAGCAGTCCCCCACACACAGGTTCAACTAATGAAAAACTGTTTTTT; CDR3: CASSPPHTGSTNEKLFF; V: TRBV5-5; size: NA; D: NA; J: TRBJ1-4
DNA: TGTGCCAGCAGCTTGGGCGGGGGACGGAACACTGAAGCTTTCTTT; CDR3: CASSLGGGRNTEAFF; V: TRBV5-6; size: NA; D: NA; J: TRBJ1-1
DNA: TGTGCCAGCAGTAGAGGGGGCATCTATGGCTACACCTTC; CDR3: CASSRGGIYGYTF; V: TRBV27; size: few; D: TRBD1; J: TRBJ1-2
DNA: TGCGCCAGCAGGGACTCTGGAAGGTCCTATAATTCACCCCTCCACTTT; CDR3: CASRDSGRSYNSPLHF; V: TRBV5-1; size: few; D: NA; J: TRBJ1-6
DNA: TGTGCCAGTAGTATCCAACAGGGGGCGCAAGGCTACACCTTC; CDR3: CASSIQQGAQGYTF; V: TRBV19; size: NA; D: TRBD1; J: TRBJ1-2
DNA: TGTGCCACCACAAAAGTGGGAGGGGATCGCACCCAGCATTTT; CDR3: CATTKVGGDRTQHF; V: TRBV6-5; size: NA; D: NA; J: TRBJ1-5
DNA: TGCGCCAGCAGCCGAGGGGATACGCAGTATTTT; CDR3: CASSRGDTQYF; V: TRBV5-1; size: NA; D: NA; J: TRBJ2-3
DNA: TGTGCCAGCAGGGGGACAGGGAGGTCCACCGGGGAGCTGTTTTTT; CDR3: CASRGTGRSTGELFF; V: TRBV2; size: NA; D: TRBD1; J: TRBJ2-2
DNA: TGTGCCAGCAGTGAAGCCCCAGCGGGGGCCACCGGGGAGCTGTTTTTT; CDR3: CASSEAPAGATGELFF; V: TRBV6-1; size: NA; D: TRBD2; J: TRBJ2-2
DNA: TGCGCCAGCAGCTTGGGGCAGGGAAGTGAAAAACTGTTTTTT; CDR3: CASSLGQGSEKLFF; V: TRBV5-1; size: few; D: NA; J: TRBJ1-4
DNA: TGTGCCAGCACGGCCAGACCGAGGCCCGGGGAGCTGTTTTTT; CDR3: CASTARPRPGELFF; V: TRBV6-5; size: NA; D: NA; J: TRBJ2-2
DNA: TGTGCCAGCAGCAAAGATCAGACAGGGTGGAATGAAAAACTGTTTTTT; CDR3: CASSKDQTGWNEKLFF; V: TRBV21-1; size: NA; D: NA; J: TRBJ1-4
DNA: TGTGCCAGCAGCCAATCCGGGACACTCTCTGGAAACACCATATATTTT; CDR3: CASSQSGTLSGNTIYF; V: TRBV3-1/TRBV3-2; size: NA; D: NA; J: TRBJ1-3
DNA: TGTGCCAGCAGTTTATCCCGGAGCACAGATACGCAGTATTTT; CDR3: CASSLSRSTDTQYF; V: TRBV27; size: NA; D: NA; J: TRBJ2-3
DNA: TGTGCCAGCAGTGGCCTTAGGGGGACAGGGAAGTCACCCCTCCACTTT; CDR3: CASSGLRGTGKSPLHF; V: TRBV2; size: NA; D: TRBD1; J: TRBJ1-6
DNA: TGTGCCAGTAGTATTCGCCTCGTTGGGGGGGCTTCGTACACTGAAGCTTTCTTT; CDR3: CASSIRLVGGASYTEAFF; V: TRBV19; size: NA; D: NA; J: TRBJ1-1
DNA: TGTGCCAGCAGTTTCCCTGACAGACGGTTTGGCGGTGTCTATGGCTACACCTTC; CDR3: CASSFPDRRFGGVYGYTF; V: TRBV6-2/TRBV6-3; size: NA; D: NA; J: TRBJ1-2
DNA: TGCGCCAGCAGCCATGGGACAGGGAGAAATCAGCCCCAGCATTTT; CDR3: CASSHGTGRNQPQHF; V: TRBV5-1; size: NA; D: TRBD1; J: TRBJ1-5
DNA: TGTGCCAGTAGTATAGATCGGGGGGGCAATCAGCCCCAGCATTTT; CDR3: CASSIDRGGNQPQHF; V: TRBV19; size: once; D: NA; J: TRBJ1-5
DNA: TGTGCCAGCAGTTATATAAAGTTGGCAGCCTACGAGCAGTACTTC; CDR3: CASSYIKLAAYEQYF; V: TRBV6-2/TRBV6-3; size: NA; D: NA; J: TRBJ2-7
DNA: TGTGCCAGCAGCTCCAGGACATCGTGGAATTCACCCCTCCACTTT; CDR3: CASSSRTSWNSPLHF; V: TRBV7-9; size: once; D: NA; J: TRBJ1-6
DNA: TGTGCCAGCAGCTTAGACGGCAGGAACTACGAGCAGTACTTC; CDR3: CASSLDGRNYEQYF; V: TRBV7-6; size: NA; D: NA; J: TRBJ2-7
DNA: TGTGCCAGCAGCTTAGGCGGGGTGACGACTAATGAAAAACTGTTTTTT; CDR3: CASSLGGVTTNEKLFF; V: TRBV7-2; size: few; D: NA; J: TRBJ1-4
DNA: TGTGCCAGTAGTATTGTGCAGGGGAACACCGGGGAGCTGTTTTTT; CDR3: CASSIVQGNTGELFF; V: TRBV19; size: NA; D: NA; J: TRBJ2-2
DNA: TGTGCCAGCAGGTGGTCCGGGGGGCCTAACTATGGCTACACCTTC; CDR3: CASRWSGGPNYGYTF; V: TRBV28; size: NA; D: NA; J: TRBJ1-2
DNA: TGTGCCAGCAGTGAATGGGGGGGCGGCGAGGTCGGCTACACCTTC; CDR3: CASSEWGGGEVGYTF; V: TRBV6-1; size: once; D: NA; J: TRBJ1-2
DNA: TGTGCCAGTAAAAATACAGGGGAAGTAGGTGGCTACACCTTC; CDR3: CASKNTGEVGGYTF; V: TRBV19; size: NA; D: TRBD1; J: TRBJ1-2
DNA: TGTGCCAGCAGTGAAACAGGACGGACAGGGGGTGGCTACACCTTC; CDR3: CASSETGRTGGGYTF; V: TRBV25-1; size: NA; D: TRBD1; J: TRBJ1-2
DNA: TGTGCCAGCAGTTTTCGGGGACAGGGGGCGCCCACTGAAGCTTTCTTT; CDR3: CASSFRGQGAPTEAFF; V: TRBV27; size: NA; D: TRBD1; J: TRBJ1-1
DNA: TGTGCCAGCAGTCTCGCCCGGGACAATAGCAATCAGCCCCAGCATTTT; CDR3: CASSLARDNSNQPQHF; V: TRBV28; size: once; D: NA; J: TRBJ1-5
DNA: TGTGCCAGCAGCTTGACTAGTTTGAACACTGAAGCTTTCTTT; CDR3: CASSLTSLNTEAFF; V: TRBV5-5; size: NA; D: NA; J: TRBJ1-1